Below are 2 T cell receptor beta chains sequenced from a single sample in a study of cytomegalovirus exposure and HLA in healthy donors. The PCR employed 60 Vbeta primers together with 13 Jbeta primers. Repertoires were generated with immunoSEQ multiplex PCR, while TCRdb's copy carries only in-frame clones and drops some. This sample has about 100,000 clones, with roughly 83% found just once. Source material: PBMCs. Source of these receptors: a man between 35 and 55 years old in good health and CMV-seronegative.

The DNA for the CDR3 is TGTGCCAGCAGTATCACAGGGTCCTATGGCTACACCTTC. Translated: CASSITGSYGYTF. This chain uses TRBV27 with TRBJ1-2; tentatively, D is TRBD1 (6 bases). This CDR3 has 13 residues. Per the germline V gene, CDR1 is MNHEY and CDR2 is SMNVEV (reference sequence). Trimming cost V 5 bases and J 4 bases, with 11 bases left between them.

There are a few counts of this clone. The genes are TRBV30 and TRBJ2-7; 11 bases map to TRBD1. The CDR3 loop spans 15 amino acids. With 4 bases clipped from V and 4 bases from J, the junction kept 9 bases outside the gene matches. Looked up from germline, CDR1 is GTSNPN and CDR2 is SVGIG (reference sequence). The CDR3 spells CAWNSGQGVLYEQYF. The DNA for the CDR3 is TGTGCCTGGAACTCGGGACAGGGGGTACTTTACGAGCAGTACTTC.